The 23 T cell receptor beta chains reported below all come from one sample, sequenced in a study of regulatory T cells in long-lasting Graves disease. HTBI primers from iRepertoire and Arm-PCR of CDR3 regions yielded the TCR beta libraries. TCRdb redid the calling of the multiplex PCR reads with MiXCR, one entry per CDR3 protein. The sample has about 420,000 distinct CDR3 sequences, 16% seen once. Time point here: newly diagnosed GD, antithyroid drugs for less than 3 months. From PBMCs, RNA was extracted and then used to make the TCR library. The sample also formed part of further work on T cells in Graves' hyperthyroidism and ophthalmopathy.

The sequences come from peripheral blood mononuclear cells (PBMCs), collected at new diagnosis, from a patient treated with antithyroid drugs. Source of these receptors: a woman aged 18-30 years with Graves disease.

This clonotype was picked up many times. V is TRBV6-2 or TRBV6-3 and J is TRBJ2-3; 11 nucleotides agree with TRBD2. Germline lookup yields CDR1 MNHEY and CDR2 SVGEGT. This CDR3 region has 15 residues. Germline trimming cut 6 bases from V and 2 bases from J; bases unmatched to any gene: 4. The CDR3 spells CASSRGLAVTDTQYF. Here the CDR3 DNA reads TGTGCCAGCAGCAGGGGACTAGCGGTCACAGATACGCAGTATTTT.

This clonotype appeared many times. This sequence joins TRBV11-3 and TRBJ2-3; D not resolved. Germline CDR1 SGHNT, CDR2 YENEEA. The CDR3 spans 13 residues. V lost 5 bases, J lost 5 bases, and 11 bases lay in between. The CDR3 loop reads CASSPLVGDTQYF. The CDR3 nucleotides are TGTGCCAGCAGCCCACTCGTTGGAGATACGCAGTATTTT. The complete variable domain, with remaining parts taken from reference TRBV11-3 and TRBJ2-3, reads EAGVVQSPRYKIIEKKQPVAFWCNPISGHNTLYWYLQNLGQGPELLIRYENEEAVDDSQLPKDRFSAERLKGVDSTLKIQPAELGDSAVYLCASSPLVGDTQYFGPGTRLTVL.

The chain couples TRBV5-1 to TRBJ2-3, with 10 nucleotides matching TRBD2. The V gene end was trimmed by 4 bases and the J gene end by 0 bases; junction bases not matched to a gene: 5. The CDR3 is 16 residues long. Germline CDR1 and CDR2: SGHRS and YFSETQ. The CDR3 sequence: CASSRTSGSSTDTQYF. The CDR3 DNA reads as TGCGCCAGCAGCCGGACTAGCGGATCTAGCACAGATACGCAGTATTTT.

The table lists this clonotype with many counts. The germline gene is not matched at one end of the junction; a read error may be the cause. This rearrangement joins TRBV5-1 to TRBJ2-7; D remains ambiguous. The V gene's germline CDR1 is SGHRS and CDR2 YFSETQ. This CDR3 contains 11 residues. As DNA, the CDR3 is TGTGCCAGCAGTTGGGACTACGAGCAGTACTTC. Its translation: CASSWDYEQYF.

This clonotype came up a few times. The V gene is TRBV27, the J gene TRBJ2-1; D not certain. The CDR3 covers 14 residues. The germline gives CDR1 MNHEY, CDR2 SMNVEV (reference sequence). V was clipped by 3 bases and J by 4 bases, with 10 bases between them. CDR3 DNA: TGTGCCAGCAGTTTGTGGAGATCTTACAATGAGCAGTTCTTC. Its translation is CASSLWRSYNEQFF.

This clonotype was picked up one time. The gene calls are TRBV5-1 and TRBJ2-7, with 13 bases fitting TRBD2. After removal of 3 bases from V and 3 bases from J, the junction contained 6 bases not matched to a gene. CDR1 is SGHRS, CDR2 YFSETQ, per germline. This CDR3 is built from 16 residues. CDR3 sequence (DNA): TGCGCCAGCAGCTCTTACCGGACTAGCGGGAGCTACGAGCAGTACTTC. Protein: CASSSYRTSGSYEQYF.

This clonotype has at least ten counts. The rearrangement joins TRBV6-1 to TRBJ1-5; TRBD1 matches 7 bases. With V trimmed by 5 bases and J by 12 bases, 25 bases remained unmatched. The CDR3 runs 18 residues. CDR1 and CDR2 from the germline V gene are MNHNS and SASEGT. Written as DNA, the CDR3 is TGTGCCAGCAGTACGGACAGGTTGGGAGCCGTCGGTCAGGGGAACCAGCATTTT. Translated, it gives CASSTDRLGAVGQGNQHF.

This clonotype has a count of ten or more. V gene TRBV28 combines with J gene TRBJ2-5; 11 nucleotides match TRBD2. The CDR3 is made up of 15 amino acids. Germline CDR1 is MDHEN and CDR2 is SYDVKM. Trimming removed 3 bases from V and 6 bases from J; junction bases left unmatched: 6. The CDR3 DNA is TGTGCCAGCAGTTTGTCACTAGCGGGAGCAAAGACCCAGTACTTC. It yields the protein CASSLSLAGAKTQYF.

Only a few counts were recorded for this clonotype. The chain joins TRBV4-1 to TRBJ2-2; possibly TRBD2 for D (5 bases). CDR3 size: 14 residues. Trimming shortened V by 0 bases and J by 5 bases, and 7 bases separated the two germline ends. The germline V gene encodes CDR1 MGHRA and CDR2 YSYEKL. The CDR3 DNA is TGCGCCAGCAGCCAAGAAGGGAGAACCGGGGAGCTGTTTTTT. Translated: CASSQEGRTGELFF.

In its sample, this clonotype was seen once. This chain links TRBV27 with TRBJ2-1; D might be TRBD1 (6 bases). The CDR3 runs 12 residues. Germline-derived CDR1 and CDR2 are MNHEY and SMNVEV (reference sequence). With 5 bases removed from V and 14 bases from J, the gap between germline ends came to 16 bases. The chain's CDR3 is CASSQLQGPKFF. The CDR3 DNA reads TGTGCCAGCAGTCAATTACAGGGTCCCAAGTTCTTC.

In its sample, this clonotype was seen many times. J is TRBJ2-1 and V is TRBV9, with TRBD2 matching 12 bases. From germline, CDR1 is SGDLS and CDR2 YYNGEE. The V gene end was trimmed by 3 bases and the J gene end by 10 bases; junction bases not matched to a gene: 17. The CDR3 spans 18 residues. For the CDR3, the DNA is TGTGCCAGCAGCGCCACCTGGACGGGAGGACTAGCGGGGCGGGAGCAGTTCTTC. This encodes CASSATWTGGLAGREQFF.

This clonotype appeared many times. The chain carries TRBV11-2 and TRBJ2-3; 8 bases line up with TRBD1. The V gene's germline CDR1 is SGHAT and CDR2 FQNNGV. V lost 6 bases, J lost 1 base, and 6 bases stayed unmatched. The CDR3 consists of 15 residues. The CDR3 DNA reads TGTGCCAGCAGTTCGACAGGGGTCGGCACAGATACGCAGTATTTT. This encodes CASSSTGVGTDTQYF.

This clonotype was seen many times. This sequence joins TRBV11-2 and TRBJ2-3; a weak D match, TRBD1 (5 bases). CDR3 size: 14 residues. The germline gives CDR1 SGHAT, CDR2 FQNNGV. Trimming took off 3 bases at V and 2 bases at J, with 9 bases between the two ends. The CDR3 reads CASSLDIHTDTQYF. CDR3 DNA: TGTGCCAGCAGCTTGGACATCCACACAGATACGCAGTATTTT.

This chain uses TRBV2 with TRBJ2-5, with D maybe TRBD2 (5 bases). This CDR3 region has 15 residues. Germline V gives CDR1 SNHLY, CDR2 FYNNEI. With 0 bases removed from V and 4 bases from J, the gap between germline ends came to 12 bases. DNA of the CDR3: TGTGCCAGCAGTGAAGCGGGAGCACCGTCAGAGACCCAGTACTTC. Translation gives CASSEAGAPSETQYF. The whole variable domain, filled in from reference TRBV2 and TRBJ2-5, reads EPEVTQTPSHQVTQMGQEVILRCVPISNHLYFYWYRQILGQKVEFLVSFYNNEISEKSEIFDDQFSVERPDGSNFTLKIRSTKLEDSAMYFCASSEAGAPSETQYFGPGTRLLVL.

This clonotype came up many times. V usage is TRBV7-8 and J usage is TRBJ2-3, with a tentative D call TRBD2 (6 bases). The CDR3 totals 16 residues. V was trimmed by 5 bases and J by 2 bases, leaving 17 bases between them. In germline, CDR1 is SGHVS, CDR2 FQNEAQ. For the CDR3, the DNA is TGTGCCAGCAGCCCCACTCGAGCGGGCCTCACAGATACGCAGTATTTT. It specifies CASSPTRAGLTDTQYF.

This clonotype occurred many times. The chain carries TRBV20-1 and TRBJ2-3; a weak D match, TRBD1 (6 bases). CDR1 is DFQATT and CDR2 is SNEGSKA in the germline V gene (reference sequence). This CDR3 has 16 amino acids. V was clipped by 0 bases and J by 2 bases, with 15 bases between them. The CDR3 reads CSARDLARGDTDTQYF. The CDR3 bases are TGCAGTGCTAGAGATTTGGCCAGGGGAGACACAGATACGCAGTATTTT.

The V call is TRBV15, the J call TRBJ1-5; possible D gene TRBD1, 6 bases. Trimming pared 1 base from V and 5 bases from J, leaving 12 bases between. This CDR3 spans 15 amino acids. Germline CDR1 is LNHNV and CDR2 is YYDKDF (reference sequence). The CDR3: CATSRVRGQDQPQHF. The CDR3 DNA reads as TGTGCCACCAGCAGAGTGCGGGGGCAAGATCAGCCCCAGCATTTT.

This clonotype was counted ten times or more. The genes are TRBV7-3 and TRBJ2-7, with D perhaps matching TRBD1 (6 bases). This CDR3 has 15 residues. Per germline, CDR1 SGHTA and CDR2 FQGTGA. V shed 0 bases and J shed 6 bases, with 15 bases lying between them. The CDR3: CASSLTGAETGEQYF. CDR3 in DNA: TGTGCCAGCAGCTTAACGGGGGCAGAAACGGGCGAGCAGTACTTC.

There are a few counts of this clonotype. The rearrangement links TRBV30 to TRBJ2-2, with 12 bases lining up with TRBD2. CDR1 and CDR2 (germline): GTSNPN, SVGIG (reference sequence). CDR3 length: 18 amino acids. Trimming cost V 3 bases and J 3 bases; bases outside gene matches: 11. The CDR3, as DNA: TGTGCCTGGAGGTTGGGGCGGACTAGCGGGACAGACACCGGGGAGCTGTTTTTT. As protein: CAWRLGRTSGTDTGELFF.

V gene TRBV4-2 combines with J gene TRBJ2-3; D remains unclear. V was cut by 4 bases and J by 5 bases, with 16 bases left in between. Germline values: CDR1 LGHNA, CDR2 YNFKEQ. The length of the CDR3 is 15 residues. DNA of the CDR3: TGTGCCAGCAGCCCCCGCGGCCTAGTAGGAGATACGCAGTATTTT. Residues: CASSPRGLVGDTQYF.

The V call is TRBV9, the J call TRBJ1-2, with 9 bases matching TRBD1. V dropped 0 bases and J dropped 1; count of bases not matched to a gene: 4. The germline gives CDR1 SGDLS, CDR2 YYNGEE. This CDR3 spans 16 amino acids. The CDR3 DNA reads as TGTGCCAGCAGCGTAGCGACAGGGGGTGGTAACTATGGCTACACCTTC. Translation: CASSVATGGGNYGYTF. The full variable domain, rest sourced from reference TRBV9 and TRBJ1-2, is DSGVTQTPKHLITATGQRVTLRCSPRSGDLSVYWYQQSLDQGLQFLIQYYNGEERAKGNILERFSAQQFPDLHSELNLSSLELGDSALYFCASSVATGGGNYGYTFGSGTRLTVV.

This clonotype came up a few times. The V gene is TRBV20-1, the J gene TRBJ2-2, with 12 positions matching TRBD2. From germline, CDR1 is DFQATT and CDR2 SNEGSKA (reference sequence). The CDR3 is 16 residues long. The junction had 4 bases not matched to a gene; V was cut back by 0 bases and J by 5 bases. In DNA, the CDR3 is TGCAGTGCTAGAGATTCTAGCGGGAGGGGTACCGGGGAGCTGTTTTTT. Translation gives CSARDSSGRGTGELFF.

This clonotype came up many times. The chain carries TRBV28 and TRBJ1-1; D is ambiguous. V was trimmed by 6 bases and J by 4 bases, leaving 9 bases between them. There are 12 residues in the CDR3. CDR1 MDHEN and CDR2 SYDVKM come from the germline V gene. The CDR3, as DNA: TGTGCCAGCAGCCCCGGTTTCACTGAAGCTTTCTTT. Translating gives CASSPGFTEAFF.